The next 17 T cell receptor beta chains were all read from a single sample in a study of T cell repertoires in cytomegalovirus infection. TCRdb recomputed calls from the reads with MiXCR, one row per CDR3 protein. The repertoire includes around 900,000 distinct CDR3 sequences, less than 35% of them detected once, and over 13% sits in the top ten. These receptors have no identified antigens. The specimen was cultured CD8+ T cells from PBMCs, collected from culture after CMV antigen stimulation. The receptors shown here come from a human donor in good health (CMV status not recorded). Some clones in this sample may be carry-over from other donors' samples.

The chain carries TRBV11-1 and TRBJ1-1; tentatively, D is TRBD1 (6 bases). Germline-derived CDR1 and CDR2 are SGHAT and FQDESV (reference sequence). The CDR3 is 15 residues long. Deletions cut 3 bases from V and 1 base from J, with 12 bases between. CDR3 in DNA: TGTGCCAGCAGCTTGGAGGGGGTAGAGAACACTGAAGCTTTCTTT. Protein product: CASSLEGVENTEAFF.

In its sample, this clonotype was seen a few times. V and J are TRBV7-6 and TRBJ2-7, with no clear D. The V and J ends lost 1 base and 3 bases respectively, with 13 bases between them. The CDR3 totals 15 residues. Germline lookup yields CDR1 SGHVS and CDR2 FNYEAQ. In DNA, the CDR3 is TGTGCCAGCAGCTTAGAGCCAGGTGGGGTCTACGAGCAGTACGTC. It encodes CASSLEPGGVYEQYV.

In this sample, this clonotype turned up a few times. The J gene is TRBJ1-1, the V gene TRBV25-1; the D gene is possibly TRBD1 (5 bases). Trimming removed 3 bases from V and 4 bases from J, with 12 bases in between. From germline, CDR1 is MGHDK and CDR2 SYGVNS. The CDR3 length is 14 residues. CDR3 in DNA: TGTGCCAGCAGTGATGAGGGGAGCCGCACTGAAGCTTTCTTT. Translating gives CASSDEGSRTEAFF.

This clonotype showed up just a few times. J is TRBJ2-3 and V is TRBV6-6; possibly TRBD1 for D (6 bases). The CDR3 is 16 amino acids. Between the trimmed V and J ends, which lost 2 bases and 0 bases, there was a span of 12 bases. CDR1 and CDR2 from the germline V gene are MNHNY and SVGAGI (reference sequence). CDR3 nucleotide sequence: TGTGCCAGCAGTTACGAACAGGGCTTTAGCACAGATACGCAGTATTTT. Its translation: CASSYEQGFSTDTQYF.

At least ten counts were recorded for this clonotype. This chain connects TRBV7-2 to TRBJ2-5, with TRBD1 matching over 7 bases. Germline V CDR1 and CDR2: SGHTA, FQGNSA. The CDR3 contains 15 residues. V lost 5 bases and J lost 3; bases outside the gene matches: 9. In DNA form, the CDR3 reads TGTGCCAGCAGCCCGGGCGTAGGGGGCAAAGAGACCCAGTACTTC. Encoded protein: CASSPGVGGKETQYF.

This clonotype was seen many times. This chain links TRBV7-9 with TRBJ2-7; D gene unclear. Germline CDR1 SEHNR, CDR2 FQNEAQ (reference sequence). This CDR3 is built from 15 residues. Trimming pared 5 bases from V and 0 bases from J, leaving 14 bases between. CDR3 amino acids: CASSPQTPSSYEQYF. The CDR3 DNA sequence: TGTGCCAGCAGCCCCCAGACACCGAGCTCCTACGAGCAGTACTTC.

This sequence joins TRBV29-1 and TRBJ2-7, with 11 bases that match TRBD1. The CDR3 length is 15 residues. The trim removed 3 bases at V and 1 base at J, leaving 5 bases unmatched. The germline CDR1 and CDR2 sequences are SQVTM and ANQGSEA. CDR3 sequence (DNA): TGCAGCGTTGAGGCCAGGGACAGGGGGTCCTACGAGCAGTACTTC. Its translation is CSVEARDRGSYEQYF.

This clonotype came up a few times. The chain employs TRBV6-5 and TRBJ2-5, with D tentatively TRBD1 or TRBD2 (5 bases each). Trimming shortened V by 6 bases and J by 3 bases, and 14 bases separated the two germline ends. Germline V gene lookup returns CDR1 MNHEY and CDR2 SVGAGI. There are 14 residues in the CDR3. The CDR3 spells CASSLSGAKETQYF. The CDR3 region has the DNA TGTGCCAGCAGCCTCTCCGGGGCCAAAGAGACCCAGTACTTC.

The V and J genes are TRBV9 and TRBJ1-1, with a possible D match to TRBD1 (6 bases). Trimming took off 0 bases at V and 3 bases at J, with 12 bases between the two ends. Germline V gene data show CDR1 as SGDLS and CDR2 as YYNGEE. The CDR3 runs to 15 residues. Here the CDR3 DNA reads TGTGCCAGCAGCGTAGGGGGGGGGGCGGACACTGAAGCTTTCTTT. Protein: CASSVGGGADTEAFF.

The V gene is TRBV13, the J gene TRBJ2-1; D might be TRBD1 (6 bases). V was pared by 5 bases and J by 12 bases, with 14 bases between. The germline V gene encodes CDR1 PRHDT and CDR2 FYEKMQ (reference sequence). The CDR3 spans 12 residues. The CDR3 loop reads CASSPALQGQFF. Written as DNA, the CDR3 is TGTGCCAGCAGCCCCGCCCTACAGGGGCAGTTCTTC.

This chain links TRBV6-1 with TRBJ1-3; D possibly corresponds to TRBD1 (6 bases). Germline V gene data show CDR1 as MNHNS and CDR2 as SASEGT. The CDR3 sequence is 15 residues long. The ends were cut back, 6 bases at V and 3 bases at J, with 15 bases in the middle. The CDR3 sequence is CASSVNRAHGNTIYF. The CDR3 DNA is TGTGCCAGCAGCGTTAACAGGGCTCATGGAAACACCATATATTTT.

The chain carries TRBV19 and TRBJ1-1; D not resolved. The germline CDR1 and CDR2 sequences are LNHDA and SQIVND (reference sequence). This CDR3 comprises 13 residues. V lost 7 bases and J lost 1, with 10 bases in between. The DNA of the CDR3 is TGTGCCAGTACGGCGGGCGGGAACACTGAAGCTTTCTTT. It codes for CASTAGGNTEAFF.

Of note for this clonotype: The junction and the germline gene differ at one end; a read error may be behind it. CDR3 in amino acids: CVSSYRDTDTEAFF. The DNA of the CDR3 is TGTGTCAGCAGCTACCGGGACACTGACACTGAAGCTTTCTTT. This rearrangement joins TRBV5-6 to TRBJ1-1; maybe TRBD1 (6 bases). Germline CDR1 and CDR2: SGHDT and YYEEEE. The CDR3 sequence is 14 residues long.

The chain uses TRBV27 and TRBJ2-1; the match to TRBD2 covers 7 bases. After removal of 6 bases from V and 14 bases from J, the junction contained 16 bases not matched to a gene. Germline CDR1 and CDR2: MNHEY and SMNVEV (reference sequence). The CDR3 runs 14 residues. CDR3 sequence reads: CASSITGTTPREFF. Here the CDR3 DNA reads TGTGCCAGCAGCATTACCGGGACTACCCCTCGGGAGTTCTTC.

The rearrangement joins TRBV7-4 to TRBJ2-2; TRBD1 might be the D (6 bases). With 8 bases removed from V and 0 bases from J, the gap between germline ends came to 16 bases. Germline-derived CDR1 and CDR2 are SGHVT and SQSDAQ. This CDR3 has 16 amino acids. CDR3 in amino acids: CASDQRGDTNTGELFF. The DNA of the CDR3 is TGTGCCAGCGATCAGAGAGGGGACACGAACACCGGGGAGCTGTTTTTT.

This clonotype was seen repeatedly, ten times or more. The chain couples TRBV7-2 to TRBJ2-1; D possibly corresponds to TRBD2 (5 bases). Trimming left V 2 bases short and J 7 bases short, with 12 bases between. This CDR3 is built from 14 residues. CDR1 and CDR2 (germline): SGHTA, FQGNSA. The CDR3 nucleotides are TGTGCCAGCAGCTTAAGGCTAGCTCCGAATGAGCAGTTCTTC. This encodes CASSLRLAPNEQFF. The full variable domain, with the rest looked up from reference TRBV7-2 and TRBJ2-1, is GAGVSQSPSNKVTEKGKDVELRCDPISGHTALYWYRQSLGQGLEFLIYFQGNSAPDKSGLPSDRFSAERTGGSVSTLTIQRTQQEDSAVYLCASSLRLAPNEQFFGPGTRLTVL.

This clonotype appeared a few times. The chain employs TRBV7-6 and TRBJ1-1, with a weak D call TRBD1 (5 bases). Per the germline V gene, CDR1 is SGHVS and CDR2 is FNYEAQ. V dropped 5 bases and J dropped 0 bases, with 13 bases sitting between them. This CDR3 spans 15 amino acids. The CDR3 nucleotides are TGTGCCAGCAGCCCGGGGCGCGGGCTGAACACTGAAGCTTTCTTT. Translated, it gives CASSPGRGLNTEAFF.